This passage covers 21 T cell receptor beta chains from one sample sequenced in a study of blood T cells in healthy people across ages. A second PCR of 7 to 11 cycles used a sample-barcoded 5' primer and a J-beta primer mix. TCRdb ran MiXCR on the 5' RACE reads and lists one entry per CDR3 protein. This table has 1 million or so distinct CDR3 sequences, about 23% appearing once. The same data also contributed to another study, on T cells of mothers and their children.

Sequenced input: blood. The receptors come from a girl aged 2 to 9 in good health.

The chain is built from TRBV4-1 and TRBJ1-4; possible D gene TRBD1, 5 bases. V lost 4 bases and J lost 8, with 23 bases in between. CDR3 size: 17 residues. CDR1 is MGHRA and CDR2 is YSYEKL in the germline V gene. The CDR3 sequence is CASSPVGDSTREEKLFF. The CDR3 coding sequence is TGCGCCAGCAGCCCTGTGGGGGATTCGACGCGCGAGGAAAAACTGTTTTTT.

The chain joins TRBV14 to TRBJ2-5, with D perhaps matching TRBD1 (5 bases). Looked up from germline, CDR1 is SGHDN and CDR2 is FVKESK. Trimming took off 1 base at V and 5 bases at J, with 17 bases between the two ends. The CDR3 has 16 amino acids. This chain's CDR3 is CASSQVGRIREETQYF. As DNA, the CDR3 is TGTGCCAGCAGCCAAGTGGGGCGAATAAGAGAGGAGACCCAGTACTTC.

A word on this clonotype: One junction end does not reproduce the germline sequence, and a read error may be involved. The rearrangement joins TRBV7-3 to TRBJ2-1; D is possibly TRBD1 (5 bases). Germline-derived CDR1 and CDR2 are SGHTA and FQGTGA. The CDR3 runs 16 residues. CDR3 coding DNA: TGTGCCGGCAGCTTATGGGTAGGGGAAACCCACAATGAGCAGTTCTTC. Translating gives CAGSLWVGETHNEQFF.

The chain joins TRBV9 to TRBJ1-5; no reliable D call. Looked up from germline, CDR1 is SGDLS and CDR2 is YYNGEE. The CDR3 loop spans 14 amino acids. V lost 2 bases and J 7 bases, leaving 13 bases between the germline ends. This CDR3 reads CASSVGLGSQPQHF. Written as DNA, the CDR3 is TGTGCCAGCAGCGTGGGATTAGGTTCGCAGCCCCAGCATTTT.

This clonotype was observed a handful of times. The rearrangement uses TRBV5-5 and TRBJ2-1; D might be TRBD1 (6 bases). This CDR3 comprises 15 residues. Between the trimmed V and J ends, which lost 1 base and 7 bases, there was a span of 15 bases. CDR1 and CDR2 (germline): SGHKS, YYEKEE (reference sequence). CDR3 region: CASSLWQGSFNEQFF. DNA for the CDR3: TGTGCCAGCAGCTTGTGGCAGGGGTCTTTTAATGAGCAGTTCTTC.

The rearrangement links TRBV29-1 to TRBJ2-1; 7 bases are a match to TRBD1. Germline V CDR1 and CDR2: SQVTM, ANQGSEA. This CDR3 region has 13 residues. The junction had 15 bases not matched to a gene; V was cut back by 5 bases and J by 14 bases. The chain's CDR3 is CSVWVKGQSGEFF. CDR3 DNA sequence: TGCAGCGTTTGGGTGAAGGGACAGTCCGGGGAGTTCTTC.

V is TRBV15 and J is TRBJ2-7; 8 nucleotides agree with TRBD1. Trimming removed 0 bases from V and 0 bases from J; junction bases left unmatched: 1. Germline values: CDR1 LNHNV, CDR2 YYDKDF (reference sequence). This CDR3 is built from 15 residues. In nucleotides, the CDR3 is TGTGCCACCAGCAGAGAGGGACAGGACTCCTACGAGCAGTACTTC. Translated, it gives CATSREGQDSYEQYF. The full variable domain, its missing parts supplied by reference TRBV15 and TRBJ2-7, is DAMVIQNPRYQVTQFGKPVTLSCSQTLNHNVMYWYQQKSSQAPKLLFHYYDKDFNNEADTPDNFQSRRPNTSFCFLDIRSPGLGDTAMYLCATSREGQDSYEQYFGPGTRLTVT.

This chain links TRBV12-3 or TRBV12-4 with TRBJ2-1; perhaps TRBD2 as D (6 bases). Trimming pared 6 bases from V and 13 bases from J, leaving 16 bases between. The CDR3 runs 12 residues. DNA for the CDR3: TGTGCCAGCAGCTACTCGGGAGCACAACAGTTCTTC. Translated: CASSYSGAQQFF.

The chain recombines TRBV4-1 with TRBJ2-5; TRBD1 matches 7 bases. CDR1 is MGHRA and CDR2 is YSYEKL in the germline V gene. The junction had 9 bases not matched to a gene; V was cut back by 0 bases and J by 5 bases. The CDR3 is 16 residues long. The CDR3 bases are TGCGCCAGCAGCCAAGAGATACAGGGGTCGGGGGAGACCCAGTACTTC. It codes for CASSQEIQGSGETQYF.

A few counts support this clonotype. The V and J genes are TRBV4-2 and TRBJ1-4; D is perhaps TRBD1 (6 bases). Trimming shortened V by 3 bases and J by 8 bases, and 19 bases separated the two germline ends. Per the germline V gene, CDR1 is LGHNA and CDR2 is YNFKEQ. The CDR3 is 16 residues long. The CDR3 region has the DNA TGTGCCAGCAGCCATCCTACGGAAACAGGGCTCGAAAAACTGTTTTTT. Encoded protein: CASSHPTETGLEKLFF.

A remark on this clonotype: The germline gene is not matched at one end of the junction; a read error may be the cause. The rearrangement uses TRBV13 and TRBJ2-2; D may be TRBD1 (6 bases). CDR1 and CDR2 (germline): PRHDT, FYEKMQ (reference sequence). The CDR3 is 15 amino acids. The CDR3 DNA reads as TGTGCCAGTAGCTTTTCAGGGGCGATCACCGGGGAGCTGTTTTTT. Translated: CASSFSGAITGELFF.

This chain links TRBV7-6 with TRBJ1-4; weak D call: TRBD1 (5 bases). The CDR3 runs 17 residues. V lost 0 bases to trimming and J lost 7 bases, with 18 bases between them. Germline V gives CDR1 SGHVS, CDR2 FNYEAQ. The CDR3, as DNA: TGTGCCAGCAGCTTAGCGGAAGGGGCGCTTTGGGGTGAAAAACTGTTTTTT. Protein product: CASSLAEGALWGEKLFF. The whole variable domain, filled in from reference TRBV7-6 and TRBJ1-4, reads GAGVSQSPRYKVTKRGQDVALRCDPISGHVSLYWYRQALGQGPEFLTYFNYEAQQDKSGLPNDRFSAERPEGSISTLTIQRTEQRDSAMYRCASSLAEGALWGEKLFFGSGTQLSVL.

This clonotype was observed a handful of times. The chain combines TRBV9 with TRBJ2-7; 9 bases are a match to TRBD2. Trimming removed 4 bases from V and 3 bases from J; junction bases left unmatched: 8. This CDR3 spans 15 amino acids. The germline gives CDR1 SGDLS, CDR2 YYNGEE. The CDR3 protein is CASSPLAGSDYEQYF. The CDR3 DNA reads TGTGCCAGCAGCCCCCTAGCGGGATCTGACTACGAGCAGTACTTC.

The genes are TRBV29-1 and TRBJ1-3; D is unresolved. CDR1 is SQVTM and CDR2 is ANQGSEA in the germline V gene. V was cut by 3 bases and J by 0 bases, with 9 bases left in between. This CDR3 contains 14 residues. CDR3 bases: TGCAGCGTTGAGTTTAGTTACTCTGGAAACACCATATATTTT. This codes for CSVEFSYSGNTIYF.

This clonotype was seen more than once but under ten times. The chain joins TRBV29-1 to TRBJ1-5; D is possibly TRBD1 (5 bases). V lost 4 bases, J lost 5 bases, and 12 bases lay in between. Germline-derived CDR1 and CDR2 are SQVTM and ANQGSEA. This CDR3 comprises 13 residues. The CDR3 sequence: CSVGGGSDQPQHF. CDR3 sequence (DNA): TGCAGCGTTGGGGGGGGGAGCGATCAGCCCCAGCATTTT.

This chain connects TRBV7-9 to TRBJ2-5, with D maybe TRBD1 (6 bases). The J call may be faulty, since TRBJ2-1 better matches the DNA end. Per the germline V gene, CDR1 is SEHNR and CDR2 is FQNEAQ (reference sequence). CDR3 length: 14 residues. The CDR3 is CASEPDSQGDEQFF. In DNA form, the CDR3 reads TGTGCCAGCGAACCGGACAGTCAAGGGGATGAGCAGTTCTTC.

This chain connects TRBV2 to TRBJ2-5; TRBD1 agrees at 7 bases. The J call may be mistaken, given a closer DNA end match to TRBJ2-7. This CDR3 has 14 residues. Germline-derived CDR1 and CDR2 are SNHLY and FYNNEI. CDR3 nucleotides: TGTGCCAGCAGGAAACAGGGGAGCTCCTACGAGCAGTACTTC. Protein product: CASRKQGSSYEQYF.

This clonotype was picked up many times. The J gene is TRBJ2-1, the V gene TRBV5-1; 7 nucleotides line up with TRBD1. Trimming cost V 3 bases and J 9 bases; bases outside gene matches: 15. Germline CDR1 and CDR2: SGHRS and YFSETQ. The CDR3 has 16 amino acids. The CDR3 DNA reads TGCGCCAGCAGCTCAAACCGGGACAGAGTCTTCAGTGAGCAGTTCTTC. Its protein is CASSSNRDRVFSEQFF.

DNA for the CDR3: TGTGCCAGCAACGAAGCGGGGGGCACCTACAATGAGCAGTTCTTC. Protein sequence: CASNEAGGTYNEQFF. The chain combines TRBV9 with TRBJ2-1; 9 nucleotides agree with TRBD2. The CDR3 totals 15 residues. Losses at the gene ends were 6 bases for V and 2 bases for J; bases not matched to a gene: 6. CDR1 is SGDLS and CDR2 is YYNGEE in the germline V gene.

This chain's CDR3 is CSVQDRAGYEQYF. The CDR3 coding sequence is TGCAGCGTCCAGGACAGGGCCGGATACGAGCAGTACTTC. This chain uses TRBV29-1 with TRBJ2-7; TRBD1 agrees at 8 bases. CDR1 and CDR2 from the germline V gene are SQVTM and ANQGSEA. The CDR3 length is 13 residues. The junction had 8 bases not matched to a gene; V was cut back by 6 bases and J by 4 bases.

V and J are TRBV2 and TRBJ2-5; D might be TRBD2 (5 bases). The ends were cut back, 7 bases at V and 5 bases at J, with 11 bases in the middle. The germline CDR1 and CDR2 sequences are SNHLY and FYNNEI. CDR3 length: 12 residues. CDR3 amino acids: CASNPGMETQYF. DNA for the CDR3: TGTGCCAGCAACCCCGGGATGGAGACCCAGTACTTC.